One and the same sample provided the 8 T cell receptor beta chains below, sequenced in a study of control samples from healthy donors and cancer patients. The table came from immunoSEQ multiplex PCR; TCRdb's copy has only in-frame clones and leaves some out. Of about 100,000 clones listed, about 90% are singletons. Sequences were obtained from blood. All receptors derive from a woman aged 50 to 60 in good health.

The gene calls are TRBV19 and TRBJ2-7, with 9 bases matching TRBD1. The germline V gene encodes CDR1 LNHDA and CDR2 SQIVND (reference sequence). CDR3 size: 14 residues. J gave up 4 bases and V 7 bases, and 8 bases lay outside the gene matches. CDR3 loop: CASNPRTGDYEQYF. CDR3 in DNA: TGTGCCAGTAATCCCAGGACAGGGGATTACGAGCAGTACTTC.

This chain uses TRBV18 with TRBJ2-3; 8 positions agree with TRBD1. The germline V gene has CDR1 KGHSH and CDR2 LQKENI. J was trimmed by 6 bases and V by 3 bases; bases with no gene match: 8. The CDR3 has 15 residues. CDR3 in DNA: TGTGCCAGCTCACCGGCGACAGGGGCGAGGGATACGCAGTATTTT. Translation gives CASSPATGARDTQYF. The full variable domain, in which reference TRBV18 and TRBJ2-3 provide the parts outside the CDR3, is NAGVMQNPRHLVRRRGQEARLRCSPMKGHSHVYWYRQLPEEGLKFMVYLQKENIIDESGMPKERFSAEFPKEGPSILRIQQVVRGDSAAYFCASSPATGARDTQYFGPGTRLTVL.

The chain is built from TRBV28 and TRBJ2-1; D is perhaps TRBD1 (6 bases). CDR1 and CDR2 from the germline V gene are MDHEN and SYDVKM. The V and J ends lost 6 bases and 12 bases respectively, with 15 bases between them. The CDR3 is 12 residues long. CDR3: CASRRTGSGQFF. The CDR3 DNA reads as TGTGCCAGCAGGCGAACAGGGTCGGGGCAGTTCTTC. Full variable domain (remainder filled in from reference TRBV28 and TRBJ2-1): DVKVTQSSRYLVKRTGEKVFLECVQDMDHENMFWYRQDPGLGLRLIYFSYDVKMKEKGDIPEGYSVSREKKERFSLILESASTNQTSMYLCASRRTGSGQFFGPGTRLTVL.

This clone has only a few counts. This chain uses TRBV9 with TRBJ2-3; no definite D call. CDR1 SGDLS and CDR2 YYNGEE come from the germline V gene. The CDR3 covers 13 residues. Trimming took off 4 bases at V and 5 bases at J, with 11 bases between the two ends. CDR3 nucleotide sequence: TGTGCCAGCAGCATAGCTTTGGTAGATACGCAGTATTTT. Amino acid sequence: CASSIALVDTQYF.

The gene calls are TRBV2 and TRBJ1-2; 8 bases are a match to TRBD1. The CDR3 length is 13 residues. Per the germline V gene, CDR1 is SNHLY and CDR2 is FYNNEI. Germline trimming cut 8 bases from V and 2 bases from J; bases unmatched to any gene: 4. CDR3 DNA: TGTGCCAGCGTCCGGGACAGGAACTATGGCTACACCTTC. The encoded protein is CASVRDRNYGYTF.

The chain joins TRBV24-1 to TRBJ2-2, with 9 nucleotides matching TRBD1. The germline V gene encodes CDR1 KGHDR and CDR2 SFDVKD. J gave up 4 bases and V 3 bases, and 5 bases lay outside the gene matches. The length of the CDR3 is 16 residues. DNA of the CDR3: TGTGCCACCAGTGATCCTGGGGACAGGGCCACCGGGGAGCTGTTTTTT. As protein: CATSDPGDRATGELFF.

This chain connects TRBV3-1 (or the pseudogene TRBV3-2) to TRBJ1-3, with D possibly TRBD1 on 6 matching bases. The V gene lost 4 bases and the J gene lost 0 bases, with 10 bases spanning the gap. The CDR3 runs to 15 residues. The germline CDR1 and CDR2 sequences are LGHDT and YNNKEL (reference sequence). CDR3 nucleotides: TGTGCCAGCAGCCTAACAGGGTACTCTGGAAACACCATATATTTT. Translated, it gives CASSLTGYSGNTIYF.

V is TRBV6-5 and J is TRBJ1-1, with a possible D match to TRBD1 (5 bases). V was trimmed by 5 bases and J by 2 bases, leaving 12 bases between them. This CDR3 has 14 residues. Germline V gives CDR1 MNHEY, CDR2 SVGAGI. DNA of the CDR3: TGTGCCAGCAGTACGGTCGGACACAACACTGAAGCTTTCTTT. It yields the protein CASSTVGHNTEAFF.